The 17 T cell receptor beta chains below were found in one sample sequenced in a study of graft-versus-host responses after intestinal transplantation (dated by TCRdb to 2020 to 2023). Libraries were prepared through the immunoSEQ multiplex PCR assay. In TCRdb, the immuneACCESS table is reduced to in-frame sequences with V and J assigned. These tables do not hold every clone; where another copy was compared, an unresolved V gene accounts for under half, and the others remain unexplained. The sample table holds almost 40,000 clones, of which more than 90% were seen once. The ten most abundant clones make up less than 0.25% of the sample. The time point label on this specimen signifies: cells obtained before transplantation from donor or recipient. These receptors' targets are unknown. Sequencing used unstimulated CD8+ T cells sorted from spleen or lymph node cells, obtained before transplant. The source of these receptors is a human donor who was the organ donor for an intestinal transplant.

V is TRBV15 and J is TRBJ2-7, with D hard to call. The germline V gene encodes CDR1 LNHNV and CDR2 YYDKDF (reference sequence). V was pared by 3 bases and J by 6 bases, with 12 bases between. The CDR3 spans 13 residues. CDR3 region: CATSSPPPSEQYF. For the CDR3, the DNA is TGTGCCACCAGCAGTCCGCCCCCCTCCGAGCAGTACTTC.

This chain uses TRBV7-3 with TRBJ2-6, with D possibly being TRBD1 (5 bases). CDR3 length: 15 residues. Germline V gene lookup returns CDR1 SGHTA and CDR2 FQGTGA. The V gene lost 2 bases and the J gene lost 2 bases, with 7 bases spanning the gap. In DNA form, the CDR3 reads TGTGCCAGCAGCTTAGGACAAACTGGGGCCAACGTCCTGACTTTC. Translating it yields CASSLGQTGANVLTF.

V gene TRBV21-1 combines with J gene TRBJ1-2. TRBV21-1 is a documented pseudogene. The length of the CDR3 is 16 residues. The CDR3: CASSFKVARKTYGYTF. The CDR3 DNA sequence: TGTGCCAGCAGTTTTAAGGTAGCTAGAAAGACCTATGGCTACACCTTC.

The rearrangement links TRBV10-3 to TRBJ2-7; D may be TRBD1 or TRBD2 (6 bases each). CDR3 length: 14 amino acids. Between the trimmed V and J ends, which lost 2 bases and 4 bases, there was a span of 12 bases. The germline gives CDR1 ENHRY, CDR2 SYGVKD. The DNA for the CDR3 is TGTGCCATCAGTGAGGCGGGACACCCTTACGAGCAGTACTTC. Encoded protein: CAISEAGHPYEQYF.

This chain connects TRBV19 to TRBJ2-3; D is perhaps TRBD1 or TRBD2 (5 bases each). The germline V gene has CDR1 LNHDA and CDR2 SQIVND (reference sequence). The germline V and J ends were trimmed by 3 bases and 1 base, with 8 bases remaining between them. CDR3 size: 14 residues. CDR3: CASSILGGTDTQYF. The CDR3, as DNA: TGTGCCAGTAGTATTCTGGGGGGCACAGATACGCAGTATTTT.

This clone appeared a few times. This chain links TRBV30 with TRBJ1-1, with TRBD1 as a possible D gene (5 bases). V was shortened by 5 bases and J by 1 base, with 5 bases between the two germline ends. CDR3 length: 11 residues. CDR1 GTSNPN and CDR2 SVGIG come from the germline V gene (reference sequence). CDR3 sequence reads: CAWGQNTEAFF. CDR3 sequence (DNA): TGTGCCTGGGGACAGAACACTGAAGCTTTCTTT.

The chain combines TRBV28 with TRBJ2-3, with 7 bases aligning to TRBD1. This CDR3 is 15 amino acids long. Germline V CDR1 and CDR2: MDHEN, SYDVKM. V lost 5 bases to trimming and J lost 6 bases; unmatched junction nucleotides: 11. CDR3 region: CASSKDLGGADTQYF. The CDR3 DNA sequence: TGTGCCAGCAGTAAAGACCTAGGGGGCGCGGATACGCAGTATTTT. Complete variable domain (other parts from reference TRBV28 and TRBJ2-3): DVKVTQSSRYLVKRTGEKVFLECVQDMDHENMFWYRQDPGLGLRLIYFSYDVKMKEKGDIPEGYSVSREKKERFSLILESASTNQTSMYLCASSKDLGGADTQYFGPGTRLTVL.

The V gene is TRBV25-1, the J gene TRBJ2-1; D is ambiguous. Trimming stripped 1 base from V and 7 bases from J, with 11 bases between. Germline-derived CDR1 and CDR2 are MGHDK and SYGVNS. There are 14 residues in the CDR3. The CDR3 here is CASSEFSLGNEQFF. The CDR3, as DNA: TGTGCCAGCAGTGAATTTTCTCTTGGGAATGAGCAGTTCTTC. Drawing the rest from reference TRBV25-1 and TRBJ2-1, the complete variable domain is EADIYQTPRYLVIGTGKKITLECSQTMGHDKMYWYQQDPGMELHLIHYSYGVNSTEKGDLSSESTVSRIRTEHFPLTLESARPSHTSQYLCASSEFSLGNEQFFGPGTRLTVL.

V gene TRBV10-3 combines with J gene TRBJ1-2; TRBD1 might be the D (5 bases). This CDR3 comprises 14 residues. Per germline, CDR1 ENHRY and CDR2 SYGVKD. Trimming removed 5 bases from V and 7 bases from J, with 17 bases in between. CDR3 in DNA: TGTGCCATCAGTCTCGGACACCCCGCGGGTGGCTACACCTTC. Its translation: CAISLGHPAGGYTF.

The chain joins TRBV7-9 to TRBJ1-2; D is unclear. Germline V gene data show CDR1 as SEHNR and CDR2 as FQNEAQ (reference sequence). V was trimmed by 11 bases and J by 7 bases, leaving 8 bases between them. CDR3 length: 9 residues. In DNA form, the CDR3 reads TGTGCCGCAGACCCTGGCTACACCTTC. Encoded protein: CAADPGYTF. The full variable domain, its missing parts supplied by reference TRBV7-9 and TRBJ1-2, is DTGVSQNPRHKITKRGQNVTFRCDPISEHNRLYWYRQTLGQGPEFLTYFQNEAQLEKSRLLSDRFSAERPKGSFSTLEIQRTEQGDSAMYLCAADPGYTFGSGTRLTVV.

The J gene is TRBJ1-1, the V gene TRBV6-1, with D uncertain. Germline lookup yields CDR1 MNHNS and CDR2 SASEGT. Trimming removed 6 bases from V and 2 bases from J, with 7 bases in between. This CDR3 has 12 amino acids. The CDR3, as DNA: TGTGCCAGCAGAATTGGAAACACTGAAGCTTTCTTT. Translation: CASRIGNTEAFF.

This clone is a singleton in its sample. The chain couples TRBV6-5 to TRBJ1-1; the D gene is possibly TRBD1 (5 bases). Looked up from germline, CDR1 is MNHEY and CDR2 is SVGAGI. The CDR3 totals 15 residues. The V and J ends lost 5 bases and 1 base respectively, with 14 bases between them. The CDR3 spells CASSPFQGTNTEAFF. The CDR3 region has the DNA TGTGCCAGCAGTCCCTTCCAGGGAACGAACACTGAAGCTTTCTTT.

This clone was seen only once. The V gene is TRBV2, the J gene TRBJ2-5, with D possibly TRBD2 on 6 matching bases. Trimming pared 7 bases from V and 0 bases from J, leaving 18 bases between. CDR1 is SNHLY, CDR2 FYNNEI, per germline. This CDR3 is 16 amino acids long. The DNA for the CDR3 is TGTGCCAGCATCCCGGGGACTCAACCGTACCAAGAGACCCAGTACTTC. Translating it yields CASIPGTQPYQETQYF.

This clone has only one observation. The J gene is TRBJ2-1, the V gene TRBV6-1; tentatively, D is TRBD2 (5 bases). This CDR3 is 17 amino acids long. Germline lookup yields CDR1 MNHNS and CDR2 SASEGT. V lost 0 bases and J 6 bases, leaving 18 bases between the germline ends. The CDR3 reads CASSEALPGSVGNEQFF. The CDR3 DNA reads TGTGCCAGCAGTGAAGCCCTACCGGGTAGCGTAGGCAATGAGCAGTTCTTC.

For the CDR3, the DNA is TGCGCCAGCAGCTTCCGGGACAGGGGCCACGAGCAGTACTTC. Protein: CASSFRDRGHEQYF. The chain couples TRBV5-1 to TRBJ2-7; TRBD1 aligns across 10 bases. V dropped 2 bases and J dropped 5; count of bases not matched to a gene: 4. This CDR3 spans 14 amino acids. Per germline, CDR1 SGHRS and CDR2 YFSETQ.

The chain employs TRBV19 and TRBJ1-2; D not resolved. Trimming shortened V by 0 bases and J by 2 bases, and 10 bases separated the two germline ends. The CDR3 is 15 residues long. The germline CDR1 and CDR2 sequences are LNHDA and SQIVND (reference sequence). The CDR3 sequence: CASSIEEGENYGYTF. CDR3 sequence (DNA): TGTGCCAGTAGTATAGAGGAGGGAGAGAACTATGGCTACACCTTC. Supplemented by reference TRBV19 and TRBJ1-2, the full variable domain reads DGGITQSPKYLFRKEGQNVTLSCEQNLNHDAMYWYRQDPGQGLRLIYYSQIVNDFQKGDIAEGYSVSREKKESFPLTVTSAQKNPTAFYLCASSIEEGENYGYTFGSGTRLTVV.

The chain carries TRBV4-3 and TRBJ1-1; D is ambiguous. The CDR3 consists of 17 residues. CDR1 LGHNA and CDR2 YSLEER come from the germline V gene. V shed 4 bases and J shed 0 bases, with 18 bases lying between them. DNA for the CDR3: TGCGCCAGCAGCCCTGGGCTCCTACCCCCTATGAACACTGAAGCTTTCTTT. Its protein is CASSPGLLPPMNTEAFF.